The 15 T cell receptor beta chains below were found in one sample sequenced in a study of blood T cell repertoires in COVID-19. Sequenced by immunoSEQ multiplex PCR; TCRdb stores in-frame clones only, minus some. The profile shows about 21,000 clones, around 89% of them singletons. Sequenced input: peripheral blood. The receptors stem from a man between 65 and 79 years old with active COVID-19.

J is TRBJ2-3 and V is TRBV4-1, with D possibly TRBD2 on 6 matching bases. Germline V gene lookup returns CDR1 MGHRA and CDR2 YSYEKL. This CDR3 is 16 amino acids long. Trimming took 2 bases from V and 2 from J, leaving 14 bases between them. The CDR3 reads CASSQIGGGDTDTQYF. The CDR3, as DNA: TGCGCCAGCAGCCAAATAGGTGGCGGGGACACAGATACGCAGTATTTT.

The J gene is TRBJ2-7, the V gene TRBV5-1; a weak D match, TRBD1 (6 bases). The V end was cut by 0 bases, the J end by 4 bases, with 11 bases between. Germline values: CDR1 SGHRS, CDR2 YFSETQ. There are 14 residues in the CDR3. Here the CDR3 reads CASSLDQGLYEQYF. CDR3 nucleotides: TGCGCCAGCAGCTTGGACCAGGGGCTATACGAGCAGTACTTC.

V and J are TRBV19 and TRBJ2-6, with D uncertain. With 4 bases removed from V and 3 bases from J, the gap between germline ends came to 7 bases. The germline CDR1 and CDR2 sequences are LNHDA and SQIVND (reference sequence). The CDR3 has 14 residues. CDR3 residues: CASSTPGGANVLTF. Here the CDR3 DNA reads TGTGCCAGTAGTACCCCCGGTGGGGCCAACGTCCTGACTTTC.

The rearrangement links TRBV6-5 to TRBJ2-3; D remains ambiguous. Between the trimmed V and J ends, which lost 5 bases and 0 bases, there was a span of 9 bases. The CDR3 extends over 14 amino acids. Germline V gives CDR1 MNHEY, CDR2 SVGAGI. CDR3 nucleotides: TGTGCCAGCAGTACCGGAGAGAGCACAGATACGCAGTATTTT. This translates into CASSTGESTDTQYF.

The CDR3 loop is CASSYGGQGNYEQYF. The CDR3 DNA is TGTGCCAGCAGTTACGGTGGTCAGGGGAATTACGAGCAGTACTTC. V usage is TRBV6-2 or TRBV6-3 and J usage is TRBJ2-7; D possibly corresponds to TRBD1 (6 bases). Trimming shortened V by 2 bases and J by 4 bases, and 15 bases separated the two germline ends. The CDR3 covers 15 residues. Per the germline V gene, CDR1 is MNHEY and CDR2 is SVGEGT.

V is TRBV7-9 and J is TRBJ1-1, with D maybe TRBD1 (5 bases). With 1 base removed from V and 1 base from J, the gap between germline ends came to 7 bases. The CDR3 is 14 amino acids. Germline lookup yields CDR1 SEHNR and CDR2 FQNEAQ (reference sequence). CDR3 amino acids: CASSLDQGNTEAFF. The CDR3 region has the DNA TGTGCCAGCAGCTTAGACCAGGGGAACACTGAAGCTTTCTTT. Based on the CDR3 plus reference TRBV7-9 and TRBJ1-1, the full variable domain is DTGVSQNPRHKITKRGQNVTFRCDPISEHNRLYWYRQTLGQGPEFLTYFQNEAQLEKSRLLSDRFSAERPKGSFSTLEIQRTEQGDSAMYLCASSLDQGNTEAFFGQGTRLTVV.

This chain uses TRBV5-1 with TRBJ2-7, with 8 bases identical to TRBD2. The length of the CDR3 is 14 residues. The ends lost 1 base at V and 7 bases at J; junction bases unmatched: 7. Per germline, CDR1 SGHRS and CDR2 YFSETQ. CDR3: CASSLLAGFGEQYF. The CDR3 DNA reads TGCGCCAGCAGCTTGTTAGCGGGGTTTGGGGAGCAGTACTTC.

The CDR3 loop reads CAITPVLGGRTANYGYTF. Here the CDR3 DNA reads TGTGCCATAACCCCTGTTTTGGGCGGGCGTACCGCTAACTATGGCTACACCTTC. The V and J genes are TRBV10-3 and TRBJ1-2; no clear D. Per germline, CDR1 ENHRY and CDR2 SYGVKD. The CDR3 totals 18 residues. V was shortened by 9 bases and J by 0 bases, with 26 bases between the two germline ends.

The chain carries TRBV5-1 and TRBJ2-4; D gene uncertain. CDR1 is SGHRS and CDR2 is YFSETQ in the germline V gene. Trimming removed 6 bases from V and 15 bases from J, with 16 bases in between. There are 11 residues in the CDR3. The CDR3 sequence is CASIEDILGYF. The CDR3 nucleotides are TGCGCCAGCATTGAAGACATTCTCGGGTACTTC.

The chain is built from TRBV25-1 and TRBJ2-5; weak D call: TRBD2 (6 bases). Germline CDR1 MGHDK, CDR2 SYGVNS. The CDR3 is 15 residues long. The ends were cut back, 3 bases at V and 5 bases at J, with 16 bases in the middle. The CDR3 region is CASSEEGLRVETQYF. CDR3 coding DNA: TGTGCCAGCAGTGAGGAGGGACTGCGCGTTGAGACCCAGTACTTC. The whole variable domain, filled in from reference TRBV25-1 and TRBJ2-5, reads EADIYQTPRYLVIGTGKKITLECSQTMGHDKMYWYQQDPGMELHLIHYSYGVNSTEKGDLSSESTVSRIRTEHFPLTLESARPSHTSQYLCASSEEGLRVETQYFGPGTRLLVL.

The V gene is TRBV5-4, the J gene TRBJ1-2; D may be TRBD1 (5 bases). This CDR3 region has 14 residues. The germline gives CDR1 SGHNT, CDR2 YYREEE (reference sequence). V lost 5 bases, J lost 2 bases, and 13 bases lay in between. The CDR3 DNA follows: TGTGCCAGCAGGTATCAGGGAGGGAACTATGGCTACACCTTC. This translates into CASRYQGGNYGYTF.

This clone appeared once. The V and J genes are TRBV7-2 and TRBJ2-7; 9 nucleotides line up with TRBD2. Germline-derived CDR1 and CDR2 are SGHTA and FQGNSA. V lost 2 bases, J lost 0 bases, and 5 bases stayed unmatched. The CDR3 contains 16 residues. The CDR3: CASSLTTSGISYEQYF. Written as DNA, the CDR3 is TGTGCCAGCAGCTTAACGACTAGCGGAATCTCCTACGAGCAGTACTTC.

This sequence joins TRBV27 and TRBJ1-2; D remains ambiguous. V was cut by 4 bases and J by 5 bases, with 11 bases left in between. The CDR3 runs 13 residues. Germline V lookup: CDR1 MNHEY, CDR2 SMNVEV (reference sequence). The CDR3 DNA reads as TGTGCCAGCAGTTCCACACCTCCGTATGGCTACACCTTC. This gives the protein CASSSTPPYGYTF.

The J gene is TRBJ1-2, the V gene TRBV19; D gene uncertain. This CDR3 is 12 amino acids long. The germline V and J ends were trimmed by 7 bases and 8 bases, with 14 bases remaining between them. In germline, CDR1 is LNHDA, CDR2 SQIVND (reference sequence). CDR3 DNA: TGTGCCAGTACCACGGGAGCCTGGGGCTACACCTTC. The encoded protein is CASTTGAWGYTF.

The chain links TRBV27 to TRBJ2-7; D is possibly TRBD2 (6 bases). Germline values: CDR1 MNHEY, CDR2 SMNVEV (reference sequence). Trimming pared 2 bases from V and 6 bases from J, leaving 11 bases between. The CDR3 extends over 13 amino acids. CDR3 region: CASSLNWGVEQYF. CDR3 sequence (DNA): TGTGCCAGCAGTTTAAACTGGGGGGTCGAGCAGTACTTC.